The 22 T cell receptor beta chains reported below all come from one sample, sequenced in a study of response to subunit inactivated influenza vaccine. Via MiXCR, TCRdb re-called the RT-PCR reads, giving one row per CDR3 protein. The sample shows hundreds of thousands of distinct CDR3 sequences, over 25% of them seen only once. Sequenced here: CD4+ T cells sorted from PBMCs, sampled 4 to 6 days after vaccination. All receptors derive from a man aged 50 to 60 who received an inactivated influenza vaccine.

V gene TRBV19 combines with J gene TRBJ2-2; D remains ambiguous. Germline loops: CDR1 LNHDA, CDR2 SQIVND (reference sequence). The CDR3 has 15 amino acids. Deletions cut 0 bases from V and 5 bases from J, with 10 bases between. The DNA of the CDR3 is TGTGCCAGTAGTATAGAGGGTTGGGCTACCGGGGAGCTGTTTTTT. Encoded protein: CASSIEGWATGELFF.

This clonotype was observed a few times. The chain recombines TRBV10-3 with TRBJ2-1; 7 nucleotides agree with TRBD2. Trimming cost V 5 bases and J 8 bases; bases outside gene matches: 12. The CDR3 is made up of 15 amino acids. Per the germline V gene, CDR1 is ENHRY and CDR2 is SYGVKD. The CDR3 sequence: CAISRGVGVHDEQFF. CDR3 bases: TGTGCCATCAGTCGGGGGGTCGGGGTACACGATGAGCAGTTCTTC.

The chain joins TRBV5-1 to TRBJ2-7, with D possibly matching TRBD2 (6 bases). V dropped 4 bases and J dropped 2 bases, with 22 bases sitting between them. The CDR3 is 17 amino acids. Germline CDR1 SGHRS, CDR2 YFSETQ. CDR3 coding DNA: TGCGCCAGCAGCCTGAGACTACTAGCTGGGAGAACCTACGAGCAGTACTTC. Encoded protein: CASSLRLLAGRTYEQYF.

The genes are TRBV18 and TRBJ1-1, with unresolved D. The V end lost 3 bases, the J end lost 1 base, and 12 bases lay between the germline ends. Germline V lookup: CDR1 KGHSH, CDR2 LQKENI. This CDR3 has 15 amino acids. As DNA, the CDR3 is TGTGCCAGCTCACCTGAACGACACAAGAACACTGAAGCTTTCTTT. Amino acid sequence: CASSPERHKNTEAFF.

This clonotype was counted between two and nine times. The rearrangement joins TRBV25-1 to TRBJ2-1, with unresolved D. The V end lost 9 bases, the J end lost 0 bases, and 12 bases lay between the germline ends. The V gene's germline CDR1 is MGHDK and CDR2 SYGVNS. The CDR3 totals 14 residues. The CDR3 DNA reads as TGTGCCAGATCGGGCTCCAGCTCCTACAATGAGCAGTTCTTC. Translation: CARSGSSSYNEQFF. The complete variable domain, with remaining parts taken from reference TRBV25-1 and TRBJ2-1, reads EADIYQTPRYLVIGTGKKITLECSQTMGHDKMYWYQQDPGMELHLIHYSYGVNSTEKGDLSSESTVSRIRTEHFPLTLESARPSHTSQYLCARSGSSSYNEQFFGPGTRLTVL.

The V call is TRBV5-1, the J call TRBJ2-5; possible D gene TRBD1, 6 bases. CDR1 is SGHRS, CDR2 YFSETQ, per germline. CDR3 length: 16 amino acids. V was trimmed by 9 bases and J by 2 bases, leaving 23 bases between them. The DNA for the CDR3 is TGCGCCAATCGTCTCAGGGGAGATTGGGCTCAAGAGACCCAGTACTTC. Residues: CANRLRGDWAQETQYF.

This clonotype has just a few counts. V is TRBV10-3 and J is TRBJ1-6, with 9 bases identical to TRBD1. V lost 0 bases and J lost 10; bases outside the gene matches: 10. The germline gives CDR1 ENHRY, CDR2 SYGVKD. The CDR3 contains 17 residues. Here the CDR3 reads CAISESYAGQGNSPLHF. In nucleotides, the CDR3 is TGTGCCATCAGTGAGTCCTATGCGGGACAGGGTAACTCACCCCTCCACTTT.

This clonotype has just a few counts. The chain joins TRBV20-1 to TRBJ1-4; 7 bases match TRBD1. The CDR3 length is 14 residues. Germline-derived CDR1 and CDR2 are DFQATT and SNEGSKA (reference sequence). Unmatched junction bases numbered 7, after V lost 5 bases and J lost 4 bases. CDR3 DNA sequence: TGCAGTGCTTCTGCCGGGACAGTTAATGAAAAACTGTTTTTT. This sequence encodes CSASAGTVNEKLFF.

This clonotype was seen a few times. The chain's CDR3 is CATSDTTSGSTGRRTAYNEQFF. The CDR3, as DNA: TGTGCCACCAGTGACACGACTAGCGGGAGCACCGGTCGGCGCACCGCCTACAATGAGCAGTTCTTC. This chain uses TRBV24-1 with TRBJ2-1; 12 nucleotides match TRBD2. J was trimmed by 2 bases and V by 4 bases; bases with no gene match: 20. The CDR3 consists of 22 residues. Germline CDR1 KGHDR, CDR2 SFDVKD.

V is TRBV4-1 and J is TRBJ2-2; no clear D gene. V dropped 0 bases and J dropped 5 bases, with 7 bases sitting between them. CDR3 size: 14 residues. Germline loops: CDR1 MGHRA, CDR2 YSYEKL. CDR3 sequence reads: CASSQDWGTGELFF. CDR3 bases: TGCGCCAGCAGCCAAGACTGGGGTACCGGGGAGCTGTTTTTT.

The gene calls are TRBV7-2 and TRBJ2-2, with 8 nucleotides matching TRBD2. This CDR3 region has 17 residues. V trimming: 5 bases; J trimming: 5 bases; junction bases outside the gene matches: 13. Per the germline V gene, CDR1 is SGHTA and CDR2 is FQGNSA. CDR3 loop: CASSISVGLGPTGELFF. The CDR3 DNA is TGTGCCAGCAGCATTAGCGTGGGACTAGGTCCTACCGGGGAGCTGTTTTTT. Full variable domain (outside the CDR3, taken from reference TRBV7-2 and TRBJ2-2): GAGVSQSPSNKVTEKGKDVELRCDPISGHTALYWYRQSLGQGLEFLIYFQGNSAPDKSGLPSDRFSAERTGGSVSTLTIQRTQQEDSAVYLCASSISVGLGPTGELFFGEGSRLTVL.

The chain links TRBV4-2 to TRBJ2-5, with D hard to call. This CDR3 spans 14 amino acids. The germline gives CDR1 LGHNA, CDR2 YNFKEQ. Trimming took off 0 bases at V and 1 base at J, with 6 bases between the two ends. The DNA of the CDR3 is TGTGCCAGCAGCCAAGATATACTCCAAGAGACCCAGTACTTC. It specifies CASSQDILQETQYF.

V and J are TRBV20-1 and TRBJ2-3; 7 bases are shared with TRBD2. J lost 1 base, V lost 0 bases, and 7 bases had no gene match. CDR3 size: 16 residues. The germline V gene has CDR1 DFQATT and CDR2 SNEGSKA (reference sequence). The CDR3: CSARDSRAGGTDTQYF. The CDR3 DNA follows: TGCAGTGCTAGAGATTCGAGGGCGGGAGGCACAGATACGCAGTATTTT.

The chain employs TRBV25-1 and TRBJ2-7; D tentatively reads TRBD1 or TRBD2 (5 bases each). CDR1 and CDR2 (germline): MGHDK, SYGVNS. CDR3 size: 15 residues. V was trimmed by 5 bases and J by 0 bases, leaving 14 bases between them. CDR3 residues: CASSPGRMNSYEQYF. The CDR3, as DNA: TGTGCCAGCAGTCCGGGACGGATGAACTCCTACGAGCAGTACTTC.

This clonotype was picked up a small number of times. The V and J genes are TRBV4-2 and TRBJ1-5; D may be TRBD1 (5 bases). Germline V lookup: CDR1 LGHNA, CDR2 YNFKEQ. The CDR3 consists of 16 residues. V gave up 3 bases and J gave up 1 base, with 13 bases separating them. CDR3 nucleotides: TGTGCCAGCAGCCAGGTCGCTGACAGAAGCAATCAGCCCCAGCATTTT. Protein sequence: CASSQVADRSNQPQHF.

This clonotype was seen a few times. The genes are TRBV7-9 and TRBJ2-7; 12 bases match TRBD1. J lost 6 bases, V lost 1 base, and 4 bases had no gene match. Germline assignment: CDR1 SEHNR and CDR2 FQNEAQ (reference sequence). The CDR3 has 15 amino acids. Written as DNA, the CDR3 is TGTGCCAGCAGCTTAGGGGGACAGGGGGCGTCCGAGCAGTACTTC. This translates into CASSLGGQGASEQYF. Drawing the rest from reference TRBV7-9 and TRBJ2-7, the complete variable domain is DTGVSQNPRHKITKRGQNVTFRCDPISEHNRLYWYRQTLGQGPEFLTYFQNEAQLEKSRLLSDRFSAERPKGSFSTLEIQRTEQGDSAMYLCASSLGGQGASEQYFGPGTRLTVT.

Here the CDR3 DNA reads TGTGCCAGCGGGGGACTAGCGGGTTCGAACACCGGGGAGCTGTTTTTT. Translation: CASGGLAGSNTGELFF. J is TRBJ2-2 and V is TRBV6-1, with 12 positions matching TRBD2. The V and J ends lost 8 bases and 0 bases, in that order; junction bases with no gene match: 4. The germline CDR1 and CDR2 sequences are MNHNS and SASEGT. This CDR3 contains 16 residues.

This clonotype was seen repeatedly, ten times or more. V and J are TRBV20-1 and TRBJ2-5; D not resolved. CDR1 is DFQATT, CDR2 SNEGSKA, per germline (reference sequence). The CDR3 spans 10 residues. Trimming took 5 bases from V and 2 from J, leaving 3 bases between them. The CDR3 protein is CSALQETQYF. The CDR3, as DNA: TGCAGTGCTCTGCAAGAGACCCAGTACTTC.

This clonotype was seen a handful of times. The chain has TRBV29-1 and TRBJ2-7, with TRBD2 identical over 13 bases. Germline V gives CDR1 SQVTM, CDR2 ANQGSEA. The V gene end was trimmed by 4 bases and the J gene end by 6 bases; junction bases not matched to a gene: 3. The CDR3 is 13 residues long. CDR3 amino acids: CSVAGTSGIEQYF. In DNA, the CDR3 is TGCAGCGTTGCCGGGACTAGCGGGATCGAGCAGTACTTC.

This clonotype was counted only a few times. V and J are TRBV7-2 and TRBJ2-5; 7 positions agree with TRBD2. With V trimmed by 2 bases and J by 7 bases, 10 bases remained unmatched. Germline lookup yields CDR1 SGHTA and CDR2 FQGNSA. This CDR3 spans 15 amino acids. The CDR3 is CASSLTAGSAGTQYF. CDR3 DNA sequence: TGTGCCAGCAGCTTAACAGCGGGGAGCGCAGGGACCCAGTACTTC.

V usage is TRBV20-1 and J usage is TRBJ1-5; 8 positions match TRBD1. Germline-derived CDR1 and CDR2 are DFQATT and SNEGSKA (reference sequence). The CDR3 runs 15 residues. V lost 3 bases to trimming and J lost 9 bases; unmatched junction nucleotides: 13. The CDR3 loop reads CSASSGQGRMRPQHF. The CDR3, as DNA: TGCAGTGCTAGTTCCGGACAGGGTCGGATGCGGCCCCAGCATTTT.

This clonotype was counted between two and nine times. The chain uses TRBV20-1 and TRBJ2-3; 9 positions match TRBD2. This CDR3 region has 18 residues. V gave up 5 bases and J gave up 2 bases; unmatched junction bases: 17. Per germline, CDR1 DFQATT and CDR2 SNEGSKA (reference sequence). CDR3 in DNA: TGCAGTGCTTGCTCATGGGGGCCGGGACTAGCCTTCACAGATACGCAGTATTTT. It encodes CSACSWGPGLAFTDTQYF.